Sequencing of this T cell receptor beta chain was carried out in a study of human T cells and chemical hapten exposure. CDR3 size: 14 residues. Germline CDR1 and CDR2: SGHRS and YFSETQ. V lost 4 bases and J lost 3, with 14 bases in between. Noted time point: healthy volunteer bleed at 2 weeks. Unfractionated whole blood yielded total RNA. TCRdb re-called the RACE reads through MiXCR, storing one row per CDR3 protein. The table has just over 90,000 distinct CDR3 sequences, approximately 9% seen once. The chain carries TRBV5-1 and TRBJ2-7; D is ambiguous. Sequenced: whole blood. The origin of this receptor is a female donor in good health. Some clones in this sample may be carry-over from other donors' samples. For the CDR3, the DNA is TGCGCCAGCAGCCCAAAAGAGAATTACTACGAGCAGTACTTC. It yields the protein CASSPKENYYEQYF.